This T cell receptor (beta chain) is drawn from a study of blood T cell repertoires in COVID-19 (TCRdb year 2020). Regarding the complete study: Collaborator samples came from the United States, Italy and Spain and covered acute and convalescent phases of COVID-19. The prospective study material was composed of cDNA or gDNA derived from T cells, B-cell-depleted T cells, or PBMCs. Deeply sampled blood TCRbeta repertoires from subjects exposed to, actively infected with, or recovered from COVID-19 were included in the dataset. The repertoires were released in a freely available public database intended as a resource for research on the immune response to SARS-CoV-2. Samples were obtained from the ongoing ImmuneRACE study (first 160 participants) and from 950 to 1,500 subjects provided by 6 global collaborators. A de-identified subject ID, COVID-19 status, age in years and sex were almost always included in the sample metadata. HLA class I and class II types, where available, came from metadata supplied by the sample provider rather than from assay-based typing. The investigation overall reported the following: The quantity of clinical and demographic metadata differed by source and by participant and was supplied without curation.

Samples from volunteer blood donors who had recovered from COVID-19 were contributed by a second Seattle source. Each collaborating institution followed its own protocols to collect whole blood in K2EDTA tubes. For TCRbeta analysis, collaborators shipped samples in one of three forms: frozen whole blood, isolated PBMCs, or DNA extracted from either of those sample types. Regarding this clone: Its antigen is unknown. Base quality data are lacking; no much larger clone is found one base away.

The immunoSEQ Assay, a bias-controlled multiplex PCR, was used to amplify TCRbeta CDR3 regions from genomic DNA. Processing in the source paper ran as follows. The number of nucleated cells in each sample was estimated by amplification of reference gene primers within the assay. Sequence reads were collapsed and filtered to measure the absolute abundance of every unique TCRbeta CDR3 rearrangement. For each sample, productive Simpson clonality was calculated as the square root of Simpson's diversity index across productive rearrangements. The immuneACCESS repertoire file appears here via TCRdb, limited to in-frame rearrangements. These files lack a portion of the clones; in checked studies, under half of the deficit traces to unresolved V genes, and the cause of the others is not known. D and trimming come from the DNA, and the V and J calls and clone size come from that table. In all, the sample holds about 310,000 clones, and approximately 87% of those were seen once. In total, the top ten clones hold 7.8% of the sample.

Per the germline V gene (reference sequence), LNHDA is the CDR1 and SQIVND is the CDR2. The CDR3 sequence holds 15 residues, the cysteine and phenylalanine included. The CDR3 DNA has 45 bases and is translated from base 1. V ends up 5 bases short and J 2 bases short, with an unmatched junction base count of 6. This TCR derives from a woman between 50 and 59 years old who had recovered from COVID-19. The sequencing input was peripheral blood. This chain joins TRBV19 to TRBJ1-5, with 7 junctional bases fitting TRBD1. This receptor has the CDR3 CASSSGQAGNQPQHF. Read as DNA, the sequence is TGTGCCAGTAGTTCTGGACAGGCGGGCAATCAGCCCCAGCATTTT.